These T cell receptor beta chains were read from a single sample in a study of T cell responses to AZD1222 COVID-19 vaccine. The table came from immunoSEQ multiplex PCR; TCRdb's copy has only in-frame clones and leaves some out. The sample lists 90,000 to 130,000 clones; roughly four fifths were seen once. The sequencing here drew on peripheral blood, taken on day 0 of AZD1222 vaccination. The receptors come from an adult in good health. Each CDR3 is given with its conserved first and last residue. D genes are given only for firm matches. Clone size is given for some rows only: seen once, a few or many times, or a class if the clone is expanded.

V gene	clone size	D gene	J gene	CDR3 DNA	CDR3 protein
TRBV7-8	.	.	TRBJ2-7	TGTGCCAGCAGTTTAGGGTCGGGAACGTCGCGTTTC	CASSLGSGTSRF
TRBV5-1	.	TRBD1	TRBJ2-1	TGCGCCAGCAGCCTGGGGGACAGGGCTCGCTCCCGTTACAATGAGCAGTTCTTC	CASSLGDRARSRYNEQFF
TRBV5-1	.	.	TRBJ2-7	TGCGCCAGCAGCTTAACTACAGGTGGAGGCTCCTACGAGCAGTACTTC	CASSLTTGGGSYEQYF
TRBV4-2	once	TRBD2	TRBJ2-7	TGTGCCAGCAGCCAAGTCAGGACTAGCGGGACCTCCTACGAGCAGTACTTC	CASSQVRTSGTSYEQYF
TRBV5-6	.	.	TRBJ2-3	TGTGCCAGCAGCTATACCGGGGTGAGCACAGATACGCAGTATTTT	CASSYTGVSTDTQYF
TRBV4-3	.	.	TRBJ1-3	TGCGCCAGCAGCCAACCCGACTACTCTGGAAACACCATATATTTT	CASSQPDYSGNTIYF
TRBV14	.	TRBD1	TRBJ1-1	TGTGCCAGCAGCCAATACGGACAGGGGGCTTCTGAAGCTTTCTTT	CASSQYGQGASEAFF
TRBV30	.	.	TRBJ1-2	TGTGCCTGGAGCGGAAGGGGGGACTATGGCTACACCTTC	CAWSGRGDYGYTF
TRBV18	.	.	TRBJ2-1	TGTGCCAGCTCACCACCGCAGGTAATGCTGGGGGATGAGCAGTTCTTC	CASSPPQVMLGDEQFF
TRBV9	.	.	TRBJ2-1	TGTGCCAGCAACCGGGACGGAACCTACAATGAGCAGTTCTTC	CASNRDGTYNEQFF
TRBV5-6	.	TRBD1	TRBJ1-2	TGTGCCAGCAGCTTGATGACAGGGGGCAGCTCTAACTATGGCTACACCTTC	CASSLMTGGSSNYGYTF
TRBV27	.	.	TRBJ1-4	TGTGCCAGCAGTTGGAGCCAAACTAATGAAAAACTGTTTTTT	CASSWSQTNEKLFF
TRBV5-1	many	TRBD1	TRBJ2-5	TGCGCCAGCAGCTTGTTCCAGGGGGCGGAGGAGACCCAGTACTTC	CASSLFQGAEETQYF
TRBV2	.	.	TRBJ2-3	TGTGCCAGCAGTGTACTACAAGATACGCAGTATTTT	CASSVLQDTQYF
TRBV19	.	.	TRBJ2-3	TGTGCCAGTAGGATTAGCGGAGATACGCAGTATTTT	CASRISGDTQYF
TRBV12-3/TRBV12-4	.	.	TRBJ2-1	TGTGCCAGCCGTAACAACTACAATGAGCAGTTCTTC	CASRNNYNEQFF
TRBV11-2	.	TRBD1	TRBJ1-2	TGTGCCAGCAGCCTCGGACAGGCAGATGGCTACACCTTC	CASSLGQADGYTF
TRBV5-6	.	.	TRBJ2-7	TGTGCCAGCAGCTTGGCCCCGGCAGGGAGGTACGAGCAGTACTTC	CASSLAPAGRYEQYF
TRBV18	.	TRBD1	TRBJ2-5	TGTGCCAGCTCACCGGCCGGGACAGGGAAAGAGACCCAGTACTTC	CASSPAGTGKETQYF
TRBV27	.	TRBD2	TRBJ2-3	TGTGCCAGCAGTTTTCCTCTAGTGTTCGGGAGGGCCACAGATACGCAGTATTTT	CASSFPLVFGRATDTQYF
TRBV6-5	.	.	TRBJ2-7	TGTGCCAGCAGTTACCCGGAGGGGGGGAGAAACGAGCAGTACTTC	CASSYPEGGRNEQYF